This entry lists 12 T cell receptor beta chains sequenced from one sample in a study of shared clonotypes between healthy human individuals. The assay was immunoSEQ multiplex PCR, and TCRdb's table has in-frame clones only and misses some. The sample consists of 2 million to 2.5 million clones, just under 95% of them appearing once. Sequences were obtained from naive CD4+ T cells from PBMCs. This sample's subset: CD45RA+ positively selected. These receptors came from a man aged 18 to 29 in good health. Some clones in this sample may be carry-over from other donors' samples.

V and J are TRBV30 and TRBJ2-2, with 8 bases matching TRBD1. Trimming at V came to 5 bases and at J to 7 bases, leaving 12 bases not matched to a gene. CDR1 and CDR2 (germline): GTSNPN, SVGIG (reference sequence). The CDR3 extends over 15 amino acids. CDR3: CAWDQGARKDGELFF. The CDR3 DNA sequence: TGTGCCTGGGACCAGGGGGCGCGTAAGGACGGGGAGCTGTTTTTT. The full variable domain, its missing parts supplied by reference TRBV30 and TRBJ2-2, is SQTIHQWPATLVQPVGSPLSLECTVEGTSNPNLYWYRQAAGRGLQLLFYSVGIGQISSEVPQNLSASRPQDRQFILSSKKLLLSDSGFYLCAWDQGARKDGELFFGEGSRLTVL.

The genes are TRBV28 and TRBJ2-3; 7 bases line up with TRBD2. The germline CDR1 and CDR2 sequences are MDHEN and SYDVKM. The V segment lost 2 bases and the J segment 6 bases; nucleotides outside the gene matches: 8. This CDR3 region has 15 residues. The chain's CDR3 is CASSLGGAGADTQYF. The CDR3 region has the DNA TGTGCCAGCAGTTTAGGGGGTGCGGGAGCCGATACGCAGTATTTT. The variable domain in full, completed from reference TRBV28 and TRBJ2-3, reads DVKVTQSSRYLVKRTGEKVFLECVQDMDHENMFWYRQDPGLGLRLIYFSYDVKMKEKGDIPEGYSVSREKKERFSLILESASTNQTSMYLCASSLGGAGADTQYFGPGTRLTVL.

The chain uses TRBV18 and TRBJ1-3; tentatively, D is TRBD1 (5 bases). Germline V lookup: CDR1 KGHSH, CDR2 LQKENI. The CDR3 is made up of 14 amino acids. V gave up 4 bases and J gave up 6 bases, with 13 bases separating them. The CDR3 protein is CASSLKGTENTIYF. The CDR3 nucleotides are TGTGCCAGCTCACTAAAGGGGACGGAAAACACCATATATTTT. The full variable domain, its missing parts supplied by reference TRBV18 and TRBJ1-3, is NAGVMQNPRHLVRRRGQEARLRCSPMKGHSHVYWYRQLPEEGLKFMVYLQKENIIDESGMPKERFSAEFPKEGPSILRIQQVVRGDSAAYFCASSLKGTENTIYFGEGSWLTVV.

This clone was seen only once. The same CDR3 can be traced to other DNA sequences in this sample. V usage is TRBV5-1 and J usage is TRBJ1-5, with D unclear. The germline V gene has CDR1 SGHRS and CDR2 YFSETQ. The CDR3 is made up of 15 amino acids. V was shortened by 0 bases and J by 0 bases, with 7 bases between the two germline ends. CDR3 DNA sequence: TGCGCCAGCAGCTTGGCGGGCTATAGCAATCAGCCCCAGCATTTT. Translated: CASSLAGYSNQPQHF.

This sequence joins TRBV7-8 and TRBJ1-1; D may be TRBD1 (5 bases). V dropped 3 bases and J dropped 1 base, with 9 bases sitting between them. CDR1 SGHVS and CDR2 FQNEAQ come from the germline V gene. The CDR3 length is 14 residues. CDR3 coding DNA: TGTGCCAGCAGCTTTGTTGGGGGGAACACTGAAGCTTTCTTT. It yields the protein CASSFVGGNTEAFF.

V and J are TRBV6-4 and TRBJ2-1, with 7 bases identical to TRBD2. Germline-derived CDR1 and CDR2 are MRHNA and SNTAGT. The CDR3 loop spans 14 amino acids. V shed 6 bases, J shed 3 bases, and the junction held 5 bases outside the gene matches. The DNA for the CDR3 is TGTGCCAGCAGCCCCGGGACTAACTACAATGAGCAGTTCTTC. It specifies CASSPGTNYNEQFF.

The chain links TRBV27 to TRBJ1-1; a weak D match, TRBD1 (5 bases). Trimming pared 5 bases from V and 5 bases from J, leaving 15 bases between. Germline loops: CDR1 MNHEY, CDR2 SMNVEV (reference sequence). There are 14 residues in the CDR3. The CDR3 here is CASSLSFGGTEAFF. DNA of the CDR3: TGTGCCAGCAGTCTAAGTTTTGGGGGGACTGAAGCTTTCTTT.

DNA for the CDR3: TGTGCCAGTTCGGGCCTAGACACAGATACGCAGTATTTT. It encodes CASSGLDTDTQYF. This rearrangement joins TRBV19 to TRBJ2-3; unclear D gene. The CDR3 has 13 amino acids. Trimming shortened V by 8 bases and J by 2 bases, and 11 bases separated the two germline ends. The germline gives CDR1 LNHDA, CDR2 SQIVND (reference sequence).

The chain employs TRBV18 and TRBJ2-1; 8 nucleotides line up with TRBD1. V gave up 3 bases and J gave up 7 bases; unmatched junction bases: 8. Germline assignment: CDR1 KGHSH and CDR2 LQKENI. The CDR3 length is 15 residues. The CDR3 nucleotides read TGTGCCAGCTCACCGGTGACAGGGGCATGGAATGAGCAGTTCTTC. Protein product: CASSPVTGAWNEQFF.

The chain is built from TRBV5-1 and TRBJ2-5; D is possibly TRBD1 (6 bases). This CDR3 region has 15 residues. The V end was cut by 5 bases, the J end by 2 bases, with 16 bases between. Germline lookup yields CDR1 SGHRS and CDR2 YFSETQ. The CDR3 here is CASRQTGEIQETQYF. CDR3 nucleotides: TGCGCCAGCAGGCAGACAGGAGAAATACAAGAGACCCAGTACTTC.

This chain joins TRBV6-6 and TRBJ2-7; D uncertain. Trimming removed 2 bases from V and 3 bases from J, with 11 bases in between. The CDR3 runs 14 residues. Germline CDR1 and CDR2: MNHNY and SVGAGI (reference sequence). The CDR3 sequence is CASSYQPGDYEQYF. The CDR3 nucleotides are TGTGCCAGCAGTTACCAGCCAGGTGACTACGAGCAGTACTTC.

J is TRBJ2-5 and V is TRBV10-3, with D possibly matching TRBD1 (6 bases). Germline V lookup: CDR1 ENHRY, CDR2 SYGVKD. Trimming shortened V by 5 bases and J by 3 bases, and 10 bases separated the two germline ends. The CDR3 loop spans 13 amino acids. The CDR3 here is CAISTDREETQYF. The DNA of the CDR3 is TGTGCCATCAGTACGGACAGAGAAGAGACCCAGTACTTC.